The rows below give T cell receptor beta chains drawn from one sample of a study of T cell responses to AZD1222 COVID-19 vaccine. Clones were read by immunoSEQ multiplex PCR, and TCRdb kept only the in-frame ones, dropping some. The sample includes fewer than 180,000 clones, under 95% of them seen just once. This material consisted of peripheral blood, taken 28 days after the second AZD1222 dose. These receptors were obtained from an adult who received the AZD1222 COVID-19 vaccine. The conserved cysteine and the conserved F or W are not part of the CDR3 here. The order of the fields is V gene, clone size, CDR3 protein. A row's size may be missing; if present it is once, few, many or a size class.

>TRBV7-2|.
ASSFPLAGGSEQF
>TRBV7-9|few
ASSVSGTGSSTEAF
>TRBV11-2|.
ASSQQGQGSDTQY
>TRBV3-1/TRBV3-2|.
ASSQPWGTDTDTQY
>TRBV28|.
ASSFPAGLAGPDTQY
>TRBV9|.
ASSASVPSYEQY
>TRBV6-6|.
ASSYELNLYNEQF
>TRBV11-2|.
ASTDRDRRPTGELF
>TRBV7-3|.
ASSLNRGYGYT
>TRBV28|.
AAGGAGEQF
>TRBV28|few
ASSFGGQGGTKNTEAF
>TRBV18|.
ASSPRLAGGHNTGELF
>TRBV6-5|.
ASRTGDRWTEAF
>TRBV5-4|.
ASSLYQGVHISDEQF
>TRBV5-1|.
ASSLGPREETQY
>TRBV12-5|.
ASGRATGYHTEAF
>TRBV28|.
ASRTPGFGGELF
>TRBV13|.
ASSPFGGFPYEQY
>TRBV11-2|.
ASSPAFYEQY
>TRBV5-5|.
ASSGQGAYEQY
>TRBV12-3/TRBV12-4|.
ASVGRLNEKLF
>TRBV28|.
ASSSSGLPNEKLF
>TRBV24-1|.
ATNVTRGTGELF
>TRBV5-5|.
ASSLEPGNSEKLF
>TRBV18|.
ASSPISGGLTGELF
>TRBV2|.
ASSEVRRDTGELF
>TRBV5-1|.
ASSLSSSDYGYT
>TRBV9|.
ASSVGPSGQETQY
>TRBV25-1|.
ASMGQTLANYGYT
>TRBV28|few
ASRTGKRDGYT
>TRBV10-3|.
AISEFFGTGQDNEQF
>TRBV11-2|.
ASSFLTSGGDEQY
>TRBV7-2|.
ASTSTAVQETQY
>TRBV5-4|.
ASSLEAGSYEQY
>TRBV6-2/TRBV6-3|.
ASSYSPDSYEQY
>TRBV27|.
ASSFNRVRTGELF
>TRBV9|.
ASSVGGLSTDTQY
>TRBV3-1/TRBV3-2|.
ASSHGGLAEAF
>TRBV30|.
AWSRGAGQPQH
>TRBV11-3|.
ASSQLGGAGTEAF
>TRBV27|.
ASSPYPGQGWGETQY
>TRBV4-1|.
ASSQHRDSGPDTQY
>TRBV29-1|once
SLRRDRETEAF